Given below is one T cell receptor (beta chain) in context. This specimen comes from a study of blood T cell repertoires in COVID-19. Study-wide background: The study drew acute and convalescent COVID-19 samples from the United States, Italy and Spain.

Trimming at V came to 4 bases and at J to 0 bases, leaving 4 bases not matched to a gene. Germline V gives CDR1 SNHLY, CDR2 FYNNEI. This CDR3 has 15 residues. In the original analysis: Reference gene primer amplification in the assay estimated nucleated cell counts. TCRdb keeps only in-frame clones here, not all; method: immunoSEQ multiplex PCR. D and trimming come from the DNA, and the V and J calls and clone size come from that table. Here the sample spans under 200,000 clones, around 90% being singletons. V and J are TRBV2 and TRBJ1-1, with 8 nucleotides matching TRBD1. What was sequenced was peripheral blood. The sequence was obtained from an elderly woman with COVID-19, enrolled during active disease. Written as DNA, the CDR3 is TGTGCCAGCAGTGCGGGACAGGTGATGAACACTGAAGCTTTCTTT. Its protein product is CASSAGQVMNTEAFF.